This T cell receptor (beta chain) was sequenced in a study of cytomegalovirus exposure and HLA in healthy donors. Study details: A previous analysis identified 100 million or so unique TCR beta sequences derived from some 170 million T cells. As released early, the data held 80 million to 90 million unique TCRs from HLA-typed donors.

Germline lookup yields CDR1 SGHRS and CDR2 YFSETQ. The CDR3 covers 19 residues. V dropped 1 base and J dropped 4; count of bases not matched to a gene: 9. PCR was performed using 60 Vbeta and 13 Jbeta primers. TCRdb keeps only in-frame clones here, not all; method: immunoSEQ multiplex PCR. The sample holds 150,000 to 200,000 clones, roughly 84% seen once. Points from the study as a whole: Associated with cytomegalovirus, according to the listing, were approximately 160 TCR beta chains.

Concerning this clone itself: Antigen unknown.

The sequence came from a male donor in good health and CMV-seronegative. The chain recombines TRBV5-1 with TRBJ2-1; 15 nucleotides align to TRBD2. The sequenced sample was PBMCs. The CDR3 bases are TGCGCCAGCAGCTTGCGGGGACTAGCGGGGGGTCCAGGTTACAATGAGCAGTTCTTC. This gives the protein CASSLRGLAGGPGYNEQFF. Looking up the rest from reference TRBV5-1 and TRBJ2-1 gives the full variable domain: KAGVTQTPRYLIKTRGQQVTLSCSPISGHRSVSWYQQTPGQGLQFLFEYFSETQRNKGNFPGRFSGRQFSNSRSEMNVSTLELGDSALYLCASSLRGLAGGPGYNEQFFGPGTRLTVL.